Listed below are T cell receptor beta chains from one sample, sequenced in a study of CD8 T cells in Susac syndrome. Each CDR3 protein gets one entry after TCRdb re-called the immunoSEQ multiplex PCR reads with MiXCR. Of about 190,000 distinct CDR3 sequences listed, 95% are singletons. Sequencing input: CD8+ T cells from PBMCs. The receptors were gathered from a human donor with Susac syndrome. CDR3s include the opening cysteine and the closing phenylalanine or tryptophan. Each record gives: V gene, D gene, J gene, CDR3 length, clone size, CDR3 protein, CDR3 DNA. D genes are given only for firm matches. For some rows the clone size is stated as once, few or many, or as a class when expanded; others skip it.

V: TRBV7-8
D: .
J: TRBJ2-7
length: 12
size: .
CDR3: CASSLLIHEQYF
DNA: TGTGCCAGCAGCTTACTTATACACGAGCAGTACTTC

V: TRBV30
D: .
J: TRBJ2-6
length: 14
size: .
CDR3: CAWSVSSGANVLTF
DNA: TGTGCCTGGAGTGTAAGCTCTGGGGCCAACGTCCTGACTTTC

V: TRBV9
D: .
J: TRBJ2-2
length: 14
size: .
CDR3: CASRQGSVSGELFF
DNA: TGTGCCAGCAGACAGGGATCCGTTTCCGGGGAGCTGTTTTTT

V: TRBV6-5
D: TRBD1
J: TRBJ2-7
length: 14
size: .
CDR3: CASSYSDRGYEQYF
DNA: TGTGCCAGCAGTTACTCGGACAGGGGCTACGAGCAGTACTTC

V: TRBV9
D: .
J: TRBJ2-7
length: 15
size: once
CDR3: CASSAEPGNSYEQYF
DNA: TGTGCCAGCAGCGCAGAGCCGGGGAACTCCTACGAGCAGTACTTC

V: TRBV29-1
D: TRBD1
J: TRBJ1-2
length: 15
size: .
CDR3: CSVVLLGQGYYGYTF
DNA: TGCAGCGTTGTATTGTTGGGACAGGGCTACTATGGCTACACCTTC

V: TRBV7-8
D: TRBD1
J: TRBJ2-3
length: 17
size: .
CDR3: CASSTPRDRGEEYTQYF
DNA: TGTGCCAGCAGCACACCAAGGGACAGGGGAGAGGAATATACGCAGTATTTT

V: TRBV4-1
D: .
J: TRBJ2-1
length: 15
size: .
CDR3: CASSQDELGDNEQFF
DNA: TGCGCCAGCAGCCAAGATGAGCTAGGGGACAATGAGCAGTTCTTC

V: TRBV20-1
D: TRBD1
J: TRBJ2-6
length: 16
size: .
CDR3: CSARDRGQAGANVLTF
DNA: TGCAGTGCTAGAGACAGGGGGCAGGCTGGGGCCAACGTCCTGACTTTC

V: TRBV30
D: .
J: TRBJ1-1
length: 13
size: .
CDR3: CAWSVLLGTEAFF
DNA: TGTGCCTGGAGTGTACTTCTTGGCACTGAAGCTTTCTTT

V: TRBV4-2
D: TRBD2
J: TRBJ2-1
length: 16
size: .
CDR3: CASSQDTSGAHNEQFF
DNA: TGTGCCAGCAGCCAAGATACCAGCGGGGCACACAATGAGCAGTTCTTC

V: TRBV11-2
D: TRBD2
J: TRBJ2-3
length: 18
size: .
CDR3: CASSFVTSGRFFADTQYF
DNA: TGTGCCAGCAGCTTCGTGACTAGCGGGAGATTTTTCGCAGATACGCAGTATTTT

V: TRBV12-3/TRBV12-4
D: .
J: TRBJ2-3
length: 14
size: once
CDR3: CASSLRTATDTQYF
DNA: TGTGCCAGCAGTTTAAGGACTGCCACAGATACGCAGTATTTT

V: TRBV30
D: .
J: TRBJ2-7
length: 14
size: .
CDR3: CAWRETGSLPEQYF
DNA: TGTGCCTGGAGAGAGACAGGCTCCCTCCCCGAGCAGTACTTC

V: TRBV20-1
D: .
J: TRBJ1-5
length: 18
size: .
CDR3: CSARGRDIDLYSNQPQHF
DNA: TGCAGTGCTAGAGGTCGGGACATTGATTTGTATAGCAATCAGCCCCAGCATTTT

V: TRBV7-2
D: .
J: TRBJ2-2
length: 13
size: .
CDR3: CASSLAFSGELFF
DNA: TGTGCCAGCAGCCTCGCTTTCTCCGGGGAGCTGTTTTTT

V: TRBV20-1
D: TRBD1
J: TRBJ1-2
length: 13
size: .
CDR3: CSARRDSTYGYTF
DNA: TGCAGTGCTAGACGGGACAGCACCTATGGCTACACCTTC

V: TRBV2
D: .
J: TRBJ2-4
length: 12
size: .
CDR3: CASRDSSRGLYF
DNA: TGTGCCAGCAGAGACAGTTCTCGGGGCCTGTACTTC

V: TRBV15
D: .
J: TRBJ1-5
length: 17
size: .
CDR3: CATSRDSDGGHDQPQHF
DNA: TGTGCCACCAGCAGAGATAGTGACGGAGGACATGATCAGCCCCAGCATTTT

V: TRBV25-1
D: TRBD1
J: TRBJ1-6
length: 14
size: .
CDR3: CASRRQGTNSPLHF
DNA: TGTGCCAGCAGGCGACAGGGAACCAATTCACCCCTCCACTTT

V: TRBV6-2/TRBV6-3
D: .
J: TRBJ1-2
length: 15
size: once
CDR3: CASSYSTGFIYGYTF
DNA: TGTGCCAGCAGTTACTCGACGGGTTTCATCTATGGCTACACCTTC

V: TRBV14
D: TRBD1
J: TRBJ2-7
length: 16
size: .
CDR3: CASSQDEAQGAYEQYF
DNA: TGTGCCAGCAGCCAAGATGAGGCACAGGGGGCCTACGAGCAGTACTTC

V: TRBV30
D: .
J: TRBJ2-7
length: 11
size: .
CDR3: CAWTNSYEQYF
DNA: TGTGCCTGGACCAATTCCTACGAGCAGTACTTC

V: TRBV20-1
D: TRBD2
J: TRBJ2-1
length: 17
size: .
CDR3: CSATRLAGDSSYNEQFF
DNA: TGCAGTGCAACCCGACTAGCGGGGGACAGCTCCTACAATGAGCAGTTCTTC

V: TRBV24-1
D: .
J: TRBJ1-2
length: 13
size: few
CDR3: CATSETRGFGYTF
DNA: TGTGCCACCAGTGAAACTAGGGGGTTTGGCTACACCTTC

V: TRBV9
D: TRBD1
J: TRBJ2-1
length: 15
size: .
CDR3: CASSALRTGGNEQFF
DNA: TGTGCCAGCAGCGCCCTACGGACAGGGGGGAATGAGCAGTTCTTC

V: TRBV27
D: .
J: TRBJ2-1
length: 15
size: .
CDR3: CASSSGLSSYNEQFF
DNA: TGTGCCAGCAGTTCCGGACTCAGCTCCTACAATGAGCAGTTCTTC

V: TRBV7-8
D: .
J: TRBJ2-5
length: 14
size: .
CDR3: CASSPRLGAETQYF
DNA: TGTGCCAGCAGCCCCCGGTTGGGAGCCGAGACCCAGTACTTC

V: TRBV28
D: TRBD1
J: TRBJ1-2
length: 14
size: .
CDR3: CASTLQGIGYGYTF
DNA: TGTGCCAGCACCTTACAGGGGATCGGCTATGGCTACACCTTC

V: TRBV30
D: .
J: TRBJ2-3
length: 15
size: .
CDR3: CAWSQLEGGIDTQYF
DNA: TGTGCCTGGAGTCAACTGGAGGGGGGAATAGATACGCAGTATTTT

V: TRBV9
D: TRBD2
J: TRBJ2-3
length: 15
size: .
CDR3: CASSVASGGTDTQYF
DNA: TGTGCCAGCAGCGTGGCTAGCGGGGGCACAGATACGCAGTATTTT

V: TRBV11-2
D: TRBD2
J: TRBJ2-1
length: 22
size: .
CDR3: CASSPLRLAGGSTDNSYNEQFF
DNA: TGTGCCAGCAGCCCCTTGAGGCTAGCGGGGGGCTCCACTGACAACTCCTACAATGAGCAGTTCTTC

V: TRBV15
D: TRBD1
J: TRBJ2-5
length: 13
size: .
CDR3: CATSRGTGKAQYF
DNA: TGTGCCACCAGCAGGGGGACAGGGAAGGCCCAGTACTTC

V: TRBV13
D: TRBD1
J: TRBJ1-2
length: 13
size: .
CDR3: CASSLGQASSYTF
DNA: TGTGCCAGCAGCTTGGGACAGGCTTCTAGCTACACCTTC

V: TRBV5-6
D: TRBD2
J: TRBJ2-4
length: 16
size: .
CDR3: CASSTLLGGGANIQYF
DNA: TGTGCCAGCAGCACGCTCTTGGGCGGGGGAGCCAACATTCAGTACTTC

V: TRBV18
D: TRBD2
J: TRBJ2-3
length: 17
size: .
CDR3: CASSPGLAGAITDTQYF
DNA: TGTGCCAGCTCACCTGGGCTAGCGGGAGCCATCACAGATACGCAGTATTTT

V: TRBV5-4
D: .
J: TRBJ2-6
length: 15
size: .
CDR3: CASSRDMTGANVLTF
DNA: TGTGCCAGCAGCCGTGACATGACTGGGGCCAACGTCCTGACTTTC

V: TRBV4-1
D: TRBD1
J: TRBJ2-7
length: 15
size: .
CDR3: CASSAGGQGTYEQYF
DNA: TGCGCCAGCAGCGCCGGGGGACAGGGGACCTACGAGCAGTACTTC

V: TRBV7-2
D: TRBD1
J: TRBJ1-1
length: 14
size: .
CDR3: CASSIWTGRIEAFF
DNA: TGTGCCAGCAGCATCTGGACAGGGCGGATTGAAGCTTTCTTT

V: TRBV29-1
D: .
J: TRBJ2-3
length: 11
size: .
CDR3: CSVPQGYTQYF
DNA: TGCAGCGTACCCCAGGGGTATACGCAGTATTTT

V: TRBV12-3/TRBV12-4
D: .
J: TRBJ2-1
length: 13
size: .
CDR3: CASSWGPDNEQFF
DNA: TGTGCCAGCAGTTGGGGACCAGACAATGAGCAGTTCTTC

V: TRBV20-1
D: .
J: TRBJ2-5
length: 12
size: .
CDR3: CSARRTKETQYF
DNA: TGCAGTGCTAGACGCACCAAAGAGACCCAGTACTTC

V: TRBV2
D: .
J: TRBJ2-2
length: 13
size: .
CDR3: CASNQQGFGELFF
DNA: TGTGCCAGCAACCAACAGGGCTTCGGGGAGCTGTTTTTT

V: TRBV7-9
D: .
J: TRBJ2-5
length: 12
size: .
CDR3: CASSIEGETQYF
DNA: TGTGCCAGCAGCATTGAAGGGGAGACCCAGTACTTC

V: TRBV6-1
D: .
J: TRBJ2-5
length: 11
size: .
CDR3: CASTLGETQYF
DNA: TGTGCCAGCACCCTAGGGGAGACCCAGTACTTC